This T cell receptor (beta chain) was captured in a study of blood T cell repertoires in COVID-19. As for the study in general: Material from acute and convalescent COVID-19 was sourced from the United States, Italy and Spain. From T cells, B-cell-depleted T cells, or PBMCs came the material, which was cDNA or gDNA.

Germline V CDR1 and CDR2: LNHDA, SQIVND (reference sequence). V was clipped by 4 bases and J by 2 bases; unmatched bases: 4. This CDR3 region has 14 residues. About this clone itself: Other nucleotide sequences in the sample specify the same CDR3.

Authors' data handling: Amplified reference gene primers provided the basis for estimating nucleated cell counts. Measured with immunoSEQ multiplex PCR; TCRdb has only the in-frame clones, and not every one. V, J and clone size are taken as reported in that table, and D and trimming were inferred from the DNA itself. Of 150,000 to 160,000 clones listed, approximately 90% are singletons. This TCR came from a woman aged 40-49 years with acute or convalescent COVID-19. Sample: peripheral blood. This chain connects TRBV19 to TRBJ1-1; 7 bases line up with TRBD1. The CDR3: CASSRQGGNTEAFF. The CDR3, as DNA: TGTGCCAGTAGTAGACAGGGCGGTAACACTGAAGCTTTCTTT.